This TCR beta chain was captured in a study of molecular identifiers for immune sequencing clone quantification. From germline, CDR1 is LNHDA and CDR2 SQIVND (reference sequence). V was pared by 3 bases and J by 4 bases, with 13 bases between. The CDR3 is 15 residues long. From the PCR reads, TCRdb called clonotypes with MiXCR, one entry per CDR3 protein. This table has 600,000 to 650,000 distinct CDR3 sequences, about 20% appearing once. Sequencing was performed on naive CD8+ T cells from blood, with Jurkat cell RNA spiked in. Subset: FACS-sorted CD8+CD4-CCR7+CD45RA+ naive T cells. The clonotype originates from a human donor in good health. Some libraries in this study had Jurkat cell RNA spiked in. The chain carries TRBV19 and TRBJ2-1, with a weak D call TRBD2 (6 bases). This CDR3 reads CASSIQWRVYNEQFF. The CDR3 nucleotides read TGTGCCAGTAGTATCCAGTGGAGGGTATACAATGAGCAGTTCTTC.